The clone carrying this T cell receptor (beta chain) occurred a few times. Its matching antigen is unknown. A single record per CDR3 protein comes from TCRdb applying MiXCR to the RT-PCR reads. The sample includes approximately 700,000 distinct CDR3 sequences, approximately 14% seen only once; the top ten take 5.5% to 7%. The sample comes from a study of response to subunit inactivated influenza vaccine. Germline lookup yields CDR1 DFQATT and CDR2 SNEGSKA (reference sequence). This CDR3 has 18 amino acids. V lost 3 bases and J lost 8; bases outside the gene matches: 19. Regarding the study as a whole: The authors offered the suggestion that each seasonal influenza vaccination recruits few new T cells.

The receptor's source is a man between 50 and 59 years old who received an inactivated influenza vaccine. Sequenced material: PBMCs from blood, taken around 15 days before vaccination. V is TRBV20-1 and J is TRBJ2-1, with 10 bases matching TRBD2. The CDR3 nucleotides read TGCAGTGCTAGTGGGGTTTGGGACGAGCGGGAGGGTACGGATGAGCAGTTCTTC. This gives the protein CSASGVWDEREGTDEQFF.